The rows below give T cell receptor beta chains drawn from one sample of a study of brain T cells in children with intractable seizures. Clones were sequenced by immunoSEQ multiplex PCR, and TCRdb holds only the in-frame ones, with some missing. The sample has about 80,000 clones; around nine tenths are singletons. The material sequenced was peripheral blood, taken at surgery. All receptors come from a girl aged 2 to 10 with Rasmussen encephalitis and intractable seizures. Both conserved end residues are part of each CDR3. The order of the fields is CDR3 protein, CDR3 DNA, V gene, D gene, CDR3 length, J gene, clone size. A D gene is named only where the DNA matches it firmly. Expanded clones get a size class; other rows say once, few or many, or leave the size out.

CDR3aa: CASSLTPFGGYTF; CDR3nt: TGTGCCAGCAGTTTAACCCCATTCGGCGGCTACACCTTC; v_gene: TRBV27; d_gene: -; len: 13; j_gene: TRBJ1-2; abundance: -
CDR3aa: CASSPDRGSPLHF; CDR3nt: TGTGCCAGCAGTCCGGACAGGGGTTCACCCCTCCACTTT; v_gene: TRBV6-5; d_gene: TRBD1; len: 13; j_gene: TRBJ1-6; abundance: -
CDR3aa: CASSLFGGSYEQYF; CDR3nt: TGTGCCAGCAGCCTTTTCGGGGGGAGCTACGAGCAGTACTTC; v_gene: TRBV14; d_gene: TRBD2; len: 14; j_gene: TRBJ2-7; abundance: -
CDR3aa: CASARQGKDTDTQYF; CDR3nt: TGTGCCAGCGCCCGACAGGGGAAGGATACAGATACGCAGTATTTT; v_gene: TRBV6-5; d_gene: TRBD1; len: 15; j_gene: TRBJ2-3; abundance: -
CDR3aa: CASSLGLAGGRMRGEQYF; CDR3nt: TGTGCCAGCAGTTTGGGACTAGCGGGAGGTCGGATGAGGGGAGAGCAGTACTTC; v_gene: TRBV27; d_gene: TRBD2; len: 18; j_gene: TRBJ2-7; abundance: -
CDR3aa: CAWSGQSSYEQYF; CDR3nt: TGTGCCTGGAGTGGACAGTCCTCCTACGAGCAGTACTTC; v_gene: TRBV30; d_gene: -; len: 13; j_gene: TRBJ2-7; abundance: -
CDR3aa: CATSPRRSASGNTIYF; CDR3nt: TGTGCCACCAGCCCGAGAAGGTCCGCCTCTGGAAACACCATATATTTT; v_gene: TRBV15; d_gene: -; len: 16; j_gene: TRBJ1-3; abundance: -
CDR3aa: CASSQGGSGGQETQYF; CDR3nt: TGTGCCAGCAGCCAAGGGGGTTCGGGGGGACAAGAGACCCAGTACTTC; v_gene: TRBV4-2; d_gene: TRBD2; len: 16; j_gene: TRBJ2-5; abundance: -
CDR3aa: CASRGSDAYVDTQYF; CDR3nt: TGTGCCAGCAGAGGGTCCGACGCGTATGTAGATACGCAGTATTTT; v_gene: TRBV28; d_gene: -; len: 15; j_gene: TRBJ2-3; abundance: -
CDR3aa: CASSDSGTSDYNEQFF; CDR3nt: TGTGCCAGCAGTGACTCCGGGACTAGCGATTACAATGAGCAGTTCTTC; v_gene: TRBV6-4; d_gene: TRBD2; len: 16; j_gene: TRBJ2-1; abundance: -
CDR3aa: CASSAPGARREQYF; CDR3nt: TGTGCCAGCAGCGCCCCAGGGGCGCGGCGCGAGCAGTACTTC; v_gene: TRBV2; d_gene: -; len: 14; j_gene: TRBJ2-7; abundance: once
CDR3aa: CASSKGQAAFSGANVLTF; CDR3nt: TGTGCCAGCTCAAAAGGACAGGCAGCCTTCTCTGGGGCCAACGTCCTGACTTTC; v_gene: TRBV18; d_gene: TRBD1; len: 18; j_gene: TRBJ2-6; abundance: -
CDR3aa: CASSPLPSGRADGYEQFF; CDR3nt: TGTGCCAGCTCACCACTCCCTAGCGGGAGGGCCGATGGATATGAGCAGTTCTTC; v_gene: TRBV18; d_gene: TRBD2; len: 18; j_gene: TRBJ2-1; abundance: -
CDR3aa: CAIRLTGYGYGYTF; CDR3nt: TGTGCCATCAGATTGACAGGGTATGGCTATGGCTACACCTTC; v_gene: TRBV10-3; d_gene: TRBD1; len: 14; j_gene: TRBJ1-2; abundance: -